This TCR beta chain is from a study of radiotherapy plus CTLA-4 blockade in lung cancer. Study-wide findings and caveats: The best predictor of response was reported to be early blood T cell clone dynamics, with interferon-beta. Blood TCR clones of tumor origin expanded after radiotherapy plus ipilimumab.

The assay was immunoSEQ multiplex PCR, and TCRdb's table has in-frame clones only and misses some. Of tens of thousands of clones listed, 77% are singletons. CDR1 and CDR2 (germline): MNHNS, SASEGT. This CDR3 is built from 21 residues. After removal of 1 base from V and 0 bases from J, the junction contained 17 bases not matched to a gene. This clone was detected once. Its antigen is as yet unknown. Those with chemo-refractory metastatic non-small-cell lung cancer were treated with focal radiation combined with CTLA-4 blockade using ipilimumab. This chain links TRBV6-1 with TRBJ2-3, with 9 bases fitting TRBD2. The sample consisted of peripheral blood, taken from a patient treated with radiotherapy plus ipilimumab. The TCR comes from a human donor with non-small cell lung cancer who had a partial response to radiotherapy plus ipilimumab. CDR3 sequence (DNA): TGTGCCAGCAGTGAAGGCGACCCCTGGGGAGCGGGGGGACTTAGCACAGATACGCAGTATTTT. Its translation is CASSEGDPWGAGGLSTDTQYF.